A selection of T cell receptor beta chains follows, all from one sample in a study of blood T cell repertoires in COVID-19. Sequencing was performed with immunoSEQ multiplex PCR; in TCRdb, only in-frame clones are kept and a portion is missing. Counted here are about 200,000 clones, less than 90% occurring once; the ten biggest clones make up 2% to 2.5%. Sequencing used peripheral blood. These receptors were collected from a woman aged 50 to 60 with acute or convalescent COVID-19. The CDR3 runs from the conserved cysteine through the conserved F or W. The D gene is left open where the match is weak. Only part of the rows carry a size: once, few, many, or a class if the clone is expanded.

abundance,d_gene,j_gene,v_gene,CDR3aa,CDR3nt
NA,NA,TRBJ1-1,TRBV11-3,CASSSRGSQTEAFF,TGTGCCAGCAGCTCCAGGGGCTCGCAGACTGAAGCTTTCTTT
once,NA,TRBJ1-1,TRBV18,CASSPSLAENTEAFF,TGTGCCAGCTCACCCAGCCTAGCGGAGAACACTGAAGCTTTCTTT
NA,NA,TRBJ1-1,TRBV12-5,CASGLSLNTEAFF,TGTGCTAGTGGTTTGTCCTTGAACACTGAAGCTTTCTTT
NA,TRBD2,TRBJ2-3,TRBV13,CASSWTSGTDTQYF,TGTGCCAGCAGCTGGACTAGCGGGACGGATACGCAGTATTTT
once,NA,TRBJ1-1,TRBV12-3/TRBV12-4,CASSLGPNTEAFF,TGTGCCAGCAGTTTGGGGCCGAACACTGAAGCTTTCTTT
NA,TRBD2,TRBJ2-1,TRBV5-4,CASSLGRGGYNEQFF,TGTGCCAGCAGCTTGGGACGGGGGGGGTACAATGAGCAGTTCTTC
NA,TRBD2,TRBJ2-3,TRBV9,CASSVAGGQSTDTQYF,TGTGCCAGCAGCGTAGCGGGGGGGCAGAGCACAGATACGCAGTATTTT
NA,NA,TRBJ1-1,TRBV27,CASTQRGLGNTEAFF,TGTGCCAGCACCCAGAGGGGGTTAGGAAACACTGAAGCTTTCTTT
NA,NA,TRBJ2-7,TRBV18,CASSPLVHPYEQYF,TGTGCCAGCTCACCACTAGTCCATCCCTACGAGCAGTACTTC
NA,NA,TRBJ2-7,TRBV24-1,CATSDLGEATQYF,TGTGCCACCAGTGACCTCGGGGAGGCGACGCAGTACTTC
NA,NA,TRBJ2-1,TRBV6-2/TRBV6-3,CASSPYGTLNSYNEQFF,TGTGCCAGCAGTCCCTACGGGACTTTAAATTCCTACAATGAGCAGTTCTTC
NA,TRBD2,TRBJ2-3,TRBV6-5,CAGTPGLKTDTQYF,TGTGCCGGGACTCCGGGACTAAAAACAGATACGCAGTATTTT
NA,TRBD1,TRBJ2-7,TRBV7-8,CASSSRRDRGFEQYF,TGTGCCAGCAGCTCGAGACGGGACAGGGGGTTCGAGCAGTACTTC